The clone carrying this TCR beta chain has a handful of counts. The target antigen is unknown. As for time point: patch test 3, about 24 weeks after DPC sensitization. The sample's treatment: therapeutic diphenylcyclopropenone sensitization with weekly scalp DPC. Individual cDNA molecules received unique molecular identifiers in the library. MiXCR, run by TCRdb on the RACE reads, gives a single entry per CDR3 protein. The table includes 120,000 or so distinct CDR3 sequences, 11% detected once. The data stem from a study of human T cells and chemical hapten exposure. Whole-study results and caveats: The study found that PT1 expanded TCR counts correlated positively with patch test score. Donors were affected by alopecia, so their immune reaction might vary from that of healthy individuals. TCRs above 1 in 1000 frequency stayed constant with DPC sensitization.

The CDR3 sequence is 18 residues long. Germline lookup yields CDR1 MGHRA and CDR2 YSYEKL. V lost 0 bases and J lost 3, with 18 bases in between. This material consisted of whole blood, taken in connection with sensitization to the hapten diphenylcyclopropenone (DPC). The V gene is TRBV4-1, the J gene TRBJ2-1, with no clear D. This sequence originates from a woman aged 45-65 years with alopecia areata. Some clones in this sample may be carry-over from other donors' samples. CDR3 residues: CASSQELTADRFYNEQFF. The CDR3 nucleotides are TGCGCCAGCAGCCAAGAATTAACGGCGGATAGATTCTACAATGAGCAGTTCTTC.